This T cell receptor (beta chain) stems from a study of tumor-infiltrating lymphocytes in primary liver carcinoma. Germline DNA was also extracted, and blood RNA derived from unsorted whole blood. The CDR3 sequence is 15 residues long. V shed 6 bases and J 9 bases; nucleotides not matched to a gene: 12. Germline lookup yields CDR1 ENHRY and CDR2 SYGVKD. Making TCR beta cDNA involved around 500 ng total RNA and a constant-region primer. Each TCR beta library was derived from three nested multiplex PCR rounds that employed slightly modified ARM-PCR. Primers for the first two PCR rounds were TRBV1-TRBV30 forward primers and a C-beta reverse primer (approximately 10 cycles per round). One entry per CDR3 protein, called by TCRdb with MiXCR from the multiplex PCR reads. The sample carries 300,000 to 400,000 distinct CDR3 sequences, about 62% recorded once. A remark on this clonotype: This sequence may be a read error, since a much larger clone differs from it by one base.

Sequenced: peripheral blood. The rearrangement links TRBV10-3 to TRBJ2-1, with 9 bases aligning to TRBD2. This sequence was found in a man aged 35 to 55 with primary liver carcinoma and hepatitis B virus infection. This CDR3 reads CAIRPLSGSRSEQFF. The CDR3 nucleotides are TGTGCCATCAGACCCCTTAGCGGGAGTAGGAGTGAGCAGTTCTTC.